Reported below is one T cell receptor beta chain. Its cognate antigen is unknown. V was shortened by 4 bases and J by 0 bases, with 11 bases between the two germline ends. CDR1 SGHNT and CDR2 YYREEE come from the germline V gene (reference sequence). The length of the CDR3 is 15 residues. This record belongs to a study of shared clonotypes between healthy human individuals. Notes on the study in general: On the whole, naive subsets had larger estimated richness than memory subsets had. All-four-donor shared clonotypes had higher generation probabilities than non-shared clonotypes did.

This table comes from immunoSEQ multiplex PCR, and its TCRdb copy is limited to in-frame clones, with some not included. The table shows roughly 1.5 million clones, with roughly 98% occurring only once. The material sequenced was naive CD4+ T cells sorted from blood. Subset meaning: CD45RA+ positively selected. The chain joins TRBV5-4 to TRBJ2-4, with D maybe TRBD1 (6 bases). The source is a man aged 25-45 years in good health. The CDR3 nucleotides are TGTGCCAGCAGCCCGCAGGGGAGAGCCAAAAACATTCAGTACTTC. Translation gives CASSPQGRAKNIQYF.